This TCR beta chain was sequenced during a study of blood T cell repertoires in COVID-19 (dated by TCRdb to the early 2020s). Regarding the research as a whole: The collaborator samples originated in the United States, Italy and Spain and spanned the acute and convalescent phases of COVID-19. The material from the prospective study consisted of cDNA or gDNA derived from T cells, B-cell-depleted T cells, or PBMCs. The dataset comprised deeply sampled blood TCRbeta repertoires from subjects exposed to, actively infected with, or recovered from COVID-19. The repertoires were released in a freely available public database meant as a resource for research on the immune response to SARS-CoV-2. Samples were obtained from the ongoing ImmuneRACE study (first 160 participants) and from over 1,000 subjects provided by 6 global collaborators. Sample metadata almost always included a de-identified subject ID, COVID-19 status, age in years and sex. HLA class I and class II types, where available, came from metadata supplied by the sample provider rather than from assay-based typing.

TCRbeta CDR3 regions were amplified from genomic DNA by means of the immunoSEQ Assay, a bias-controlled multiplex PCR. On the authors' methods: The number of nucleated cells in each sample was estimated by amplification of reference gene primers within the assay. Sequence reads were collapsed and filtered to measure the absolute abundance of every unique TCRbeta CDR3 rearrangement. For each sample, productive Simpson clonality was calculated as the square root of Simpson's diversity index across productive rearrangements. This immuneACCESS table, as held by TCRdb, lists in-frame sequences with V and J called but not all clones. Of the missing ones, under half trace to an unresolved V gene in checked studies; the others have no known cause. Clone size and V and J calls were adopted from that table, with D and trimming inferred from the DNA. The sample table lists more than 55,000 clones, around 80% of them with a count of one. The top ten clones comprise over 7.5% of the sample.

Collaborating institutions collected whole blood in K2EDTA tubes following their own protocols. For TCRbeta analysis, collaborators shipped samples in one of three forms: frozen whole blood, isolated PBMCs, or DNA extracted from either of those sample types. Details on this clone: Its antigen has not been determined. No clone much larger than this one lies a single base away; base qualities are absent.

CDR1 and CDR2 (MNHEY, SMNVEV) derive from the germline V gene (reference sequence). V and J are truncated by 2 bases and 7 bases respectively, leaving an intervening sequence of 18 bases. The CDR3 contains 15 residues, cysteine and phenylalanine counted. The read is trimmed to its CDR3 DNA, 45 bases read in frame from base 1. General findings and caveats noted by the study authors: The quantity of clinical and demographic metadata differed by source and by participant and was supplied without curation.

The material sequenced was peripheral blood. The receptor chain draws on TRBV27 and TRBJ2-7; a tentative D match to TRBD2 spans 6 bases. This receptor was identified in a woman of 80 years or more with acute or convalescent COVID-19. The CDR3: CASSLGPTGVGEQYF. In nucleotide form, the sequence is TGTGCCAGCAGTTTAGGCCCGACGGGGGTGGGAGAGCAGTACTTC.